Below are 15 T cell receptor beta chains sequenced from a single sample in a study of long-term antiretroviral therapy in people with HIV. A v3.0 immunoSEQ assay was performed at survey level. TCRdb's table, derived via immunoSEQ multiplex PCR, lists solely in-frame clones and lacks some. This sample has about 7,100 clones, with 73% found just once. Sequenced here: unsorted PBMCs, sampled 0.2 years after starting antiretroviral therapy. Source of these receptors: a man aged 40-50 years with HIV.

The chain uses TRBV5-4 and TRBJ1-2; 9 bases map to TRBD1. V was clipped by 0 bases and J by 7 bases; unmatched bases: 4. This CDR3 region has 14 residues. Per germline, CDR1 SGHNT and CDR2 YYREEE (reference sequence). CDR3 in amino acids: CASSLDRGQSGYTF. The CDR3 region has the DNA TGTGCCAGCAGCTTGGACAGGGGGCAAAGTGGCTACACCTTC.

V gene TRBV19 combines with J gene TRBJ1-2; D is unclear. The germline gives CDR1 LNHDA, CDR2 SQIVND (reference sequence). This CDR3 region has 14 residues. Trimming stripped 7 bases from V and 5 bases from J, with 17 bases between. In nucleotides, the CDR3 is TGTGCCAGTAATATGGGGTTGGGGTTTTATGGCTACACCTTC. This encodes CASNMGLGFYGYTF.

In this sample, this clone turned up once. The CDR3 is CASSIDRVGARAGELFF. In nucleotides, the CDR3 is TGTGCCAGTAGTATCGACAGGGTTGGGGCAAGGGCCGGGGAGCTGTTTTTT. The V call is TRBV19, the J call TRBJ2-2; 7 positions match TRBD1. CDR3 length equals 17 residues. The germline V gene has CDR1 LNHDA and CDR2 SQIVND (reference sequence). V lost 3 bases, J lost 6 bases, and 13 bases stayed unmatched.

This clone was seen a handful of times. V and J are TRBV7-9 and TRBJ1-6; maybe TRBD1 (5 bases). The V gene lost 1 base and the J gene lost 13 bases, with 14 bases spanning the gap. CDR3 length: 14 amino acids. Germline values: CDR1 SEHNR, CDR2 FQNEAQ (reference sequence). CDR3 protein: CASSLGGQEWPLHF. CDR3 nucleotides: TGTGCCAGCAGCTTAGGGGGCCAGGAGTGGCCCCTCCACTTT.

This chain joins TRBV25-1 and TRBJ1-2; D might be TRBD1 (6 bases). The V end was cut by 6 bases, the J end by 8 bases, with 10 bases between. Per the germline V gene, CDR1 is MGHDK and CDR2 is SYGVNS. The CDR3 runs to 11 residues. CDR3 loop: CASSRRGGYTF. DNA for the CDR3: TGTGCCAGCAGCCGTAGGGGGGGCTACACCTTC.

This chain uses TRBV4-2 with TRBJ2-3; D is undetermined. Trimming shortened V by 0 bases and J by 6 bases, and 13 bases separated the two germline ends. The germline V gene encodes CDR1 LGHNA and CDR2 YNFKEQ. The CDR3 has 15 amino acids. As DNA, the CDR3 is TGTGCCAGCAGCCAAGATCCAAGCGAGACGGATACGCAGTATTTT. Encoded protein: CASSQDPSETDTQYF.

The chain recombines TRBV21-1 with TRBJ1-1. TRBV21-1 represents a pseudogene. This CDR3 spans 12 amino acids. The CDR3 DNA sequence: TGTGCCAGCAGCAAAGGCCGCGGTGAAGCTTTCTTT. Translating it yields CASSKGRGEAFF.

The chain recombines TRBV7-2 with TRBJ1-6; D not resolved. The germline V gene has CDR1 SGHTA and CDR2 FQGNSA. V shed 2 bases and J shed 7 bases, with 12 bases lying between them. The CDR3 extends over 15 amino acids. This CDR3 reads CASSLHRWENSPLHF. In nucleotides, the CDR3 is TGTGCCAGCAGCTTACATCGATGGGAAAATTCACCCCTCCACTTT. Full variable domain (rest looked up from reference TRBV7-2 and TRBJ1-6): GAGVSQSPSNKVTEKGKDVELRCDPISGHTALYWYRQSLGQGLEFLIYFQGNSAPDKSGLPSDRFSAERTGGSVSTLTIQRTQQEDSAVYLCASSLHRWENSPLHFGNGTRLTVT.

The rearrangement uses TRBV15 and TRBJ1-3; D is ambiguous. CDR1 and CDR2 (germline): LNHNV, YYDKDF (reference sequence). CDR3 length: 17 amino acids. The V gene lost 0 bases and the J gene lost 0 bases, with 12 bases spanning the gap. The CDR3 sequence is CATSRDGVTVSGNTIYF. The DNA of the CDR3 is TGTGCCACCAGCAGAGATGGGGTCACGGTCTCTGGAAACACCATATATTTT.

This clone was found once. The chain is built from TRBV27 and TRBJ1-3; D ambiguous. V lost 7 bases and J lost 0, with 19 bases in between. This CDR3 spans 17 amino acids. CDR1 is MNHEY, CDR2 SMNVEV, per germline (reference sequence). Here the CDR3 reads CASTLVGAKSSGNTIYF. The CDR3 bases are TGTGCCAGCACCCTGGTGGGAGCCAAAAGCTCTGGAAACACCATATATTTT.

The chain uses TRBV9 and TRBJ2-7; D gene uncertain. Germline V gene data show CDR1 as SGDLS and CDR2 as YYNGEE. This CDR3 has 15 amino acids. The V gene lost 0 bases and the J gene lost 4 bases, with 14 bases spanning the gap. The CDR3 nucleotides are TGTGCCAGCAGCGTAGAACAGTCGGCAACTTACGAGCAGTACTTC. It is translated as CASSVEQSATYEQYF.

The genes are TRBV19 and TRBJ2-7; possible D gene TRBD1, 5 bases. Germline values: CDR1 LNHDA, CDR2 SQIVND (reference sequence). The CDR3 is made up of 15 amino acids. Deletions cut 4 bases from V and 2 bases from J, with 15 bases between. Written as DNA, the CDR3 is TGTGCCAGTAGTAGTCAAGGGGCGAACACCTACGAGCAGTACTTC. Amino acid sequence: CASSSQGANTYEQYF.

The chain has TRBV7-8 and TRBJ2-5, with 10 bases identical to TRBD2. This CDR3 has 16 amino acids. Trimming cost V 2 bases and J 5 bases; bases outside gene matches: 8. Germline V gene sequence: CDR1 SGHVS, CDR2 FQNEAQ. CDR3: CASSLSSGGASETQYF. In DNA, the CDR3 is TGTGCCAGCAGCTTATCCAGCGGGGGGGCCTCTGAGACCCAGTACTTC.

This chain joins TRBV2 and TRBJ2-3, with D possibly being TRBD2 (7 bases). V was trimmed by 3 bases and J by 2 bases, leaving 12 bases between them. From germline, CDR1 is SNHLY and CDR2 FYNNEI. The CDR3 sequence is 15 residues long. The CDR3 bases are TGTGCCAGCAGTGAGGAGGGGGGGTACACAGATACGCAGTATTTT. Amino acid sequence: CASSEEGGYTDTQYF.

This chain uses TRBV2 with TRBJ2-7; the match to TRBD1 covers 11 bases. This CDR3 is built from 14 residues. Germline V gene data show CDR1 as SNHLY and CDR2 as FYNNEI. Trimming took 7 bases from V and 5 from J; bases not matched to a gene: 7. For the CDR3, the DNA is TGTGCCAGCAAATCGGACAGGGGGCTGGACGAGCAGTACTTC. Its translation is CASKSDRGLDEQYF.